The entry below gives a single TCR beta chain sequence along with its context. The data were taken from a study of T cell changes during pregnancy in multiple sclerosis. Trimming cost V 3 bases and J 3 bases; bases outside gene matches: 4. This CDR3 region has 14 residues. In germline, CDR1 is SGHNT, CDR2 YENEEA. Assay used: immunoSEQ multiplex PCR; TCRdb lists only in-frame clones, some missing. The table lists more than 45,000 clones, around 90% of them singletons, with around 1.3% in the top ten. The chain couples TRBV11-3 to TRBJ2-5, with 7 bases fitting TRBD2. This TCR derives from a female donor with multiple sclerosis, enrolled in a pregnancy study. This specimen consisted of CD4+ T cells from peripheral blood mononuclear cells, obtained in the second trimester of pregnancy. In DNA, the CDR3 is TGTGCCAGCAGCTTTGGCGGGAGTAAAGAGACCCAGTACTTC. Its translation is CASSFGGSKETQYF.